The 5 T cell receptor beta chains below come from one sample, sequenced in a study of glioma-infiltrating T cells after dendritic cell vaccination. Libraries were prepared by immunoSEQ multiplex PCR; TCRdb keeps only in-frame clonotypes and omits some of them. The sample has about 92,000 clones; 85% to 90% are singletons. Sequencing was performed on blood, taken before dendritic cell vaccination. The receptors were sampled from a human donor with glioblastoma.

Here the CDR3 DNA reads TGTGCCAGTTCCGACAGGGTAGGTGGCTACACCTTC. Protein sequence: CASSDRVGGYTF. The chain employs TRBV19 and TRBJ1-2, with 7 bases that match TRBD1. The CDR3 spans 12 residues. The germline V gene has CDR1 LNHDA and CDR2 SQIVND (reference sequence). J gave up 7 bases and V 8 bases, and 7 bases lay outside the gene matches.

This clone occurred once. This chain connects TRBV7-9 to TRBJ2-1; the D gene is possibly TRBD1 (5 bases). Germline V gives CDR1 SEHNR, CDR2 FQNEAQ (reference sequence). The V and J ends lost 2 bases and 0 bases respectively, with 8 bases between them. CDR3 length: 15 residues. CDR3 bases: TGTGCCAGCAGCTTAATGACAGTCTCCTACAATGAGCAGTTCTTC. Translating gives CASSLMTVSYNEQFF.

This clone was seen more than once but under ten times. The chain couples TRBV25-1 to TRBJ2-7; possibly TRBD1 for D (6 bases). V was trimmed by 1 base and J by 0 bases, leaving 13 bases between them. The CDR3 is 16 amino acids. Germline V gene sequence: CDR1 MGHDK, CDR2 SYGVNS. Here the CDR3 reads CASSESQGPSSYEQYF. In DNA form, the CDR3 reads TGTGCCAGCAGTGAATCTCAGGGGCCAAGCTCCTACGAGCAGTACTTC.

The CDR3 spells CASSLGLTGSDTEAFF. DNA for the CDR3: TGTGCCAGCAGCTTAGGGTTGACAGGGAGCGACACTGAAGCTTTCTTT. The chain employs TRBV7-9 and TRBJ1-1; 7 nucleotides align to TRBD1. The CDR3 loop spans 16 amino acids. Trimming took 1 base from V and 3 from J; bases not matched to a gene: 8. The germline V gene has CDR1 SEHNR and CDR2 FQNEAQ (reference sequence).

The chain links TRBV7-9 to TRBJ1-2; maybe TRBD1 (6 bases). V lost 7 bases, J lost 0 bases, and 12 bases lay in between. Germline lookup yields CDR1 SEHNR and CDR2 FQNEAQ (reference sequence). The CDR3 sequence is 14 residues long. CDR3 bases: TGTGCCAGCACGAGGACAGATACTAACTATGGCTACACCTTC. It is translated as CASTRTDTNYGYTF.